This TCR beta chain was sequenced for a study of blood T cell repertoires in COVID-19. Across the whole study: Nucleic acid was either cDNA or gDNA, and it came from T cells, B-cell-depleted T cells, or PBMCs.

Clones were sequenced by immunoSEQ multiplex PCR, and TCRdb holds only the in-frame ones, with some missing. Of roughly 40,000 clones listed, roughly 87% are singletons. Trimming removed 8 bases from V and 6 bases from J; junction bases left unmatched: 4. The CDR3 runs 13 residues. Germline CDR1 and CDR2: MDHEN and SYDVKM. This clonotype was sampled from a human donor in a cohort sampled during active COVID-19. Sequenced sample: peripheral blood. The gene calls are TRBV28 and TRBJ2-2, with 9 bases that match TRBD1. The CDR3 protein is CASGDRAAGELFF. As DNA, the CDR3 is TGTGCCAGCGGGGACAGGGCCGCCGGGGAGCTGTTTTTT.